This T cell receptor (beta chain) was captured by sequencing in a study of cytomegalovirus exposure and HLA in healthy donors. Overall study context: Early on, a data release was issued that held approximately 92 million unique TCRs from HLA-typed donors. Whole-study results and caveats: The authors enumerated over 150 TCR beta chains as linked to cytomegalovirus. Immune exposure was documented only through CMV serostatus.

In regard to this clone: Antigen specificity is unknown.

V was pared by 6 bases and J by 5 bases, with 11 bases between. Germline V gene data show CDR1 as MDHEN and CDR2 as SYDVKM. The CDR3 has 13 amino acids. PCR primers comprised 60 Vbeta and 13 Jbeta primers. Clones were sequenced by immunoSEQ multiplex PCR, and TCRdb holds only the in-frame ones, with some missing. The data contain about 200,000 clones, 86% of them seen just once; the ten biggest clones take up roughly 0.33%. The sequenced material came from PBMCs. The gene calls are TRBV28 and TRBJ1-5, with D tentatively TRBD1 (6 bases). This TCR was sampled from a woman under 40 in good health and CMV-seronegative. The CDR3 protein is CASRSGADQPQHF. The CDR3 DNA is TGTGCCAGCAGGTCAGGGGCCGATCAGCCCCAGCATTTT.